This is a list of T cell receptor beta chains from one sample in a study of T-cell reconstitution after alpha-beta-depleted transplantation in children. TCRdb used MiXCR to reprocess the PCR reads, holding one entry per CDR3 protein. The top ten clones hold around an eighth of a sample with 550,000 to 600,000 distinct CDR3 sequences, roughly 24% of them seen once. Sequencing used PBMCs, mostly from graft donor cells, obtained 360 days after TCRalphabeta/CD19-depleted stem cell transplant. All receptors derive from a boy under two years old who had a stem cell transplant for acute myeloid leukemia, so the T cells may come from the graft donor. The CDR3 runs from the conserved cysteine through the conserved F or W. Fields, in order: J gene, clone size, D gene, V gene, CDR3 protein, CDR3 DNA. D genes are given only for firm matches. The listing skips clone size in some rows; elsewhere it reads once, few, many or a size class.

>TRBJ1-5|few|TRBD1|TRBV20-1
CSAPLTGVNQPQHF
TGCAGTGCTCCTCTGACAGGGGTCAATCAGCCCCAGCATTTT
>TRBJ2-3|NA|TRBD1|TRBV7-9
CASSFPLGTGRTDTQYF
TGTGCCAGCAGCTTTCCCCTTGGGACAGGACGCACAGATACGCAGTATTTT
>TRBJ2-3|once|NA|TRBV20-1
CSASAGDHTDTQYF
TGCAGTGCTTCGGCGGGCGACCACACAGATACGCAGTATTTT
>TRBJ2-7|NA|NA|TRBV20-1
CSARVYRDGPYEQYF
TGCAGTGCTAGAGTTTACAGGGACGGGCCCTACGAGCAGTACTTC
>TRBJ2-7|once|TRBD1|TRBV30
CAWSRDRGEQYF
TGTGCCTGGAGTAGGGACAGGGGGGAGCAGTACTTC
>TRBJ2-1|many|TRBD2|TRBV18
CASSPRRSGLAGDNEQFF
TGTGCCAGCTCACCAAGGCGATCGGGACTAGCGGGGGACAATGAGCAGTTCTTC
>TRBJ2-1|NA|TRBD1|TRBV30
CASNKPQGQSYNEQFF
TGTGCCTCCAACAAACCACAGGGGCAATCCTACAATGAGCAGTTCTTC
>TRBJ2-5|many|NA|TRBV6-5
CASSTEETQYF
TGTGCCAGCAGTACTGAAGAGACCCAGTACTTC
>TRBJ2-2|NA|TRBD1|TRBV12-3/TRBV12-4
CASSFQVSTGVFF
TGTGCCAGCAGTTTCCAGGTCTCGACAGGGGTGTTTTTT
>TRBJ2-5|NA|NA|TRBV6-6
CAAGGTETQYF
TGTGCCGCAGGGGGGACAGAGACCCAGTACTTC
>TRBJ2-1|NA|TRBD1|TRBV6-1
CASSPPLDRGHNEQFF
TGTGCCAGCAGTCCGCCATTGGACAGGGGGCATAATGAGCAGTTCTTC
>TRBJ2-2|few|NA|TRBV10-2
CASTGTNTGELFF
TGCGCCAGTACAGGGACAAACACCGGGGAGCTGTTTTTT
>TRBJ2-2|few|NA|TRBV20-1
CSARVDPAPTGELFF
TGCAGTGCTAGAGTGGACCCGGCACCAACCGGGGAGCTGTTTTTT
>TRBJ2-1|few|TRBD2|TRBV12-5
CASGERGGLNEQFF
TGTGCTAGTGGTGAACGGGGGGGCCTCAATGAGCAGTTCTTC
>TRBJ2-2|NA|NA|TRBV5-5
CASSRNGQPNTGELCF
TGTGCCAGCAGCCGTAACGGACAGCCGAACACCGGGGAGCTGTGTTTT
>TRBJ2-5|many|NA|TRBV7-2
CASSPVQVQETQYF
TGTGCCAGCAGCCCAGTCCAGGTCCAAGAGACCCAGTACTTC
>TRBJ2-7|few|NA|TRBV4-3
CASSQEWAAGVYEQYF
TGCGCCAGCAGCCAAGAATGGGCGGCTGGGGTCTACGAGCAGTACTTC
>TRBJ1-1|many|TRBD1|TRBV20-1
CSAFPGQGLDTEAFF
TGCAGTGCCTTTCCGGGACAGGGTTTGGACACTGAAGCTTTCTTT
>TRBJ2-2|NA|TRBD2|TRBV28
CASARSGTNTGELFF
TGTGCCAGCGCCCGGAGCGGGACGAACACCGGGGAGCTGTTTTTT
>TRBJ2-5|NA|TRBD2|TRBV7-9
CASSPLAGEQETQYF
TGTGCCAGCAGCCCACTAGCGGGGGAACAAGAGACCCAGTACTTC
>TRBJ2-3|NA|TRBD2|TRBV7-8
CASSVVAGGPDTQYF
TGTGCCAGCAGCGTTGTAGCGGGGGGGCCCGATACGCAGTATTTT
>TRBJ2-7|few|TRBD1|TRBV6-2/TRBV6-3
CASSSGQGSHYEQYF
TGTGCCAGCAGTTCCGGACAGGGCAGCCACTACGAGCAGTACTTC
>TRBJ2-7|once|NA|TRBV20-1
CSAMAPRRSYEQYF
TGCAGTGCTATGGCACCCAGGAGATCCTACGAGCAGTACTTC
>TRBJ1-5|few|NA|TRBV21-1
CASSKAGGRNQPQHF
TGTGCCAGCAGCAAAGCAGGGGGGCGCAATCAGCCCCAGCATTTT
>TRBJ1-2|NA|NA|TRBV18
CASSPSLSDGYTF
TGTGCCAGCTCACCATCCCTCTCAGATGGCTACACCTTC
>TRBJ2-3|few|NA|TRBV4-2
CASSQEGRLQYF
TGTGCCAGCAGCCAAGAAGGACGGTTGCAGTATTTT
>TRBJ2-3|many|NA|TRBV11-3
CASSSRGTSLTDTQYF
TGTGCCAGCAGCTCTCGGGGGACCTCATTGACAGATACGCAGTATTTT
>TRBJ2-3|NA|NA|TRBV28
CASSLLEGLTDTQYF
TGTGCCAGCAGTTTACTCGAGGGGCTGACAGATACGCAGTATTTT
>TRBJ1-2|many|NA|TRBV7-9
CASSSVGLFNYGYTF
TGTGCCAGCAGCTCGGTAGGCCTTTTCAACTATGGCTACACCTTC
>TRBJ2-1|few|NA|TRBV18
CASSRINEQFF
TGTGCCAGCTCACGGATCAATGAGCAGTTCTTC
>TRBJ2-5|many|TRBD2|TRBV6-5
CASSYERGAGETQYF
TGTGCCAGCAGTTACGAGCGGGGGGCAGGAGAGACCCAGTACTTC
>TRBJ2-7|few|NA|TRBV20-1
CSAQGYEQYF
TGCAGTGCTCAGGGGTACGAGCAGTACTTC
>TRBJ2-5|few|TRBD2|TRBV20-1
CSATRLAGLETQYF
TGCAGTGCTACAAGACTAGCGGGGTTGGAGACCCAGTACTTC
>TRBJ2-7|NA|NA|TRBV6-2/TRBV6-3
CASSTGILIYEQYF
TGTGCCAGCAGTACCGGGATCCTAATCTACGAGCAGTACTTC
>TRBJ2-3|many|TRBD2|TRBV15
CATSRQRGIFTDTQYF
TGTGCCACCAGCCGACAGCGGGGGATTTTCACAGATACGCAGTATTTT
>TRBJ1-5|NA|TRBD1|TRBV20-1
CSASGDRGHQPQHF
TGCAGTGCTAGTGGCGACAGGGGGCATCAGCCCCAGCATTTT
>TRBJ2-4|few|NA|TRBV4-3
CASSQSPAKNIQYF
TGCGCCAGCAGCCAATCTCCAGCCAAAAACATTCAGTACTTC
>TRBJ2-1|NA|TRBD1|TRBV12-3/TRBV12-4
CASKLAGGGNEQFF
TGTGCCAGCAAGCTGGCAGGGGGCGGCAATGAGCAGTTCTTC
>TRBJ2-1|many|NA|TRBV6-2/TRBV6-3
CASSPAVPQEQFF
TGTGCCAGCAGCCCCGCCGTCCCCCAGGAGCAGTTCTTC
>TRBJ2-3|NA|TRBD2|TRBV24-1
CATSERFSGGQADTQYF
TGTGCCACCAGTGAACGGTTTAGCGGGGGGCAGGCAGATACGCAGTATTTT
>TRBJ1-3|many|NA|TRBV12-3/TRBV12-4
CASTEDGRRNTIYF
TGTGCCAGCACCGAGGACGGTCGGCGAAACACCATATATTTT
>TRBJ1-1|NA|NA|TRBV20-1
CSARDQGENTEAFF
TGCAGTGCTAGAGATCAGGGCGAGAACACTGAAGCTTTCTTT
>TRBJ2-1|NA|NA|TRBV24-1
CATSGGFDEQFF
TGTGCCACCAGTGGAGGATTCGATGAGCAGTTCTTC
>TRBJ2-7|many|TRBD2|TRBV10-3
CAISDFPGLADGVSYEQYF
TGTGCCATCAGTGACTTCCCGGGACTAGCGGATGGGGTATCCTACGAGCAGTACTTC
>TRBJ2-1|NA|TRBD1|TRBV24-1
CATSDSYRGRNNEQFF
TGTGCCACCAGTGACAGTTACAGGGGGCGGAACAATGAGCAGTTCTTC
>TRBJ2-3|few|TRBD2|TRBV10-3
CAISESSGLAGSTDTQYF
TGTGCCATCAGTGAGTCCTCCGGACTAGCGGGTAGCACAGATACGCAGTATTTT
>TRBJ2-2|many|NA|TRBV28
CASSFRQGRVSNTGELFF
TGTGCCAGCAGTTTTCGGCAGGGGAGGGTGTCGAACACCGGGGAGCTGTTTTTT
>TRBJ2-4|NA|TRBD1|TRBV12-3/TRBV12-4
CASSPRDRPNIQYF
TGTGCCAGCAGTCCTAGGGACAGGCCAAACATTCAGTACTTC
>TRBJ2-3|NA|NA|TRBV15
CATSSLRTGGDTQYF
TGTGCCACCAGCAGCCTAAGGACTGGCGGAGATACGCAGTATTTT
>TRBJ1-5|NA|TRBD1|TRBV12-3/TRBV12-4
CASSAGQRDQPQHF
TGTGCCAGCAGTGCGGGACAGCGGGATCAGCCCCAGCATTTT
>TRBJ2-1|few|TRBD2|TRBV20-1
CSPLAGNNEQFF
TGCAGTCCTCTAGCGGGGAACAATGAGCAGTTCTTC